These T cell receptor beta chains were read from a single sample in a study of T cell responses to AZD1222 COVID-19 vaccine. This table comes from immunoSEQ multiplex PCR, and its TCRdb copy is limited to in-frame clones, with some not included. The table includes some 110,000 clones, over 75% detected once. The sequencing used peripheral blood, collected on day 0 of AZD1222 vaccination. These receptor sequences come from an adult in good health. Both conserved end residues are part of each CDR3. The D gene is left open where the match is weak. Clone size, where shown, is once, few, many, or a class for clones that have expanded.

TRBV19	-	once	TRBJ1-4	TGTGCCAGTAGTACAGTAGCAACTAATGAAAAACTGTTTTTT	CASSTVATNEKLFF
TRBV30	-	-	TRBJ1-1	TGTGCCTGCCAAAATCGGGGCGCTTTCTTT	CACQNRGAFF
TRBV12-3/TRBV12-4	-	-	TRBJ2-1	TGTGCCAGCAGCCGGGATCGAAATGAGCAGTTCTTC	CASSRDRNEQFF
TRBV5-1	-	-	TRBJ2-7	TGCGCCAGCAGCTTGGAGGGGGGGGGCCGGGACGAGCAGTACTTC	CASSLEGGGRDEQYF
TRBV28	TRBD1	-	TRBJ2-3	TGTGCCAGCAGTGCCACAGGGGGAGTAACAGATACGCAGTATTTT	CASSATGGVTDTQYF
TRBV10-3	-	-	TRBJ2-1	TGTGCCATCAGTGAAACTAGTGGGGGCCTATACAATGAGCAGTTCTTC	CAISETSGGLYNEQFF
TRBV7-2	-	-	TRBJ1-2	TGTGCCAGCAGCTTAACTTCCGGGGGTTCTGGCTACACCTTC	CASSLTSGGSGYTF
TRBV7-9	-	-	TRBJ1-2	TGTGCCATTAGGGGCATTGACTATGGCTACACCTTC	CAIRGIDYGYTF
TRBV6-5	-	-	TRBJ2-5	TGTGCCAGCAGTTACCCGACAGATTCGGAGACCCAGTACTTC	CASSYPTDSETQYF
TRBV4-2	-	-	TRBJ2-7	TGTGCCAGCAGCCAAGATTGGGTCGGCGGCAACTACGAGCAGTACTTC	CASSQDWVGGNYEQYF
TRBV2	-	-	TRBJ1-4	TGTGCCAGCAGCTCCACCCCATCAACTAATGAAAAACTGTTTTTT	CASSSTPSTNEKLFF
TRBV14	TRBD1	-	TRBJ2-7	TGTGCCAGCAGCCAAGCGGACGGGACAGTAAATTACGAGCAGTACTTC	CASSQADGTVNYEQYF
TRBV27	-	once	TRBJ1-5	TGTGCCAGCAGTTACGGGTCTGGCAATCAGCCCCAGCATTTT	CASSYGSGNQPQHF
TRBV7-2	-	-	TRBJ2-5	TGTGCCAGCAGCTTAGGAGGGGGCCAAGAGACCCAGTACTTC	CASSLGGGQETQYF
TRBV27	-	-	TRBJ1-6	TGTGCCAGCAGCACGGATCTACGCCTTTATAATTCACCCCTCCACTTT	CASSTDLRLYNSPLHF
TRBV7-2	-	-	TRBJ2-7	TGTGCCAGCAGCTTAGGGGGTTGGGACTCCGAGCAGTACTTC	CASSLGGWDSEQYF
TRBV12-3/TRBV12-4	TRBD1	-	TRBJ1-2	TGTGCCAGCAGTCCCGGGACAGCCTATGGCTACACCTTC	CASSPGTAYGYTF
TRBV2	-	-	TRBJ2-5	TGTGCCAGCCTGGGGGCAGGGGAGACCCAGTACTTC	CASLGAGETQYF
TRBV14	-	-	TRBJ1-5	TGTGCCAGCAGCCCCCATAGCAATCAGCCCCAGCATTTT	CASSPHSNQPQHF
TRBV19	-	-	TRBJ1-2	TGTGCCAGTAGTATAAGGGACGTCTATGGCTACACCTTC	CASSIRDVYGYTF
TRBV4-1	TRBD1	-	TRBJ2-2	TGCGCCAGCAGCCAAGACGGACAGGTGATCACCGGGGAGCTGTTTTTT	CASSQDGQVITGELFF
TRBV14	TRBD1	-	TRBJ1-6	TGTGCCAGCAGCCAAGGACAGGGCCCTGATTCACCCCTCCACTTT	CASSQGQGPDSPLHF
TRBV3-1/TRBV3-2	-	many	TRBJ2-5	TGTGCCAGCAGCCAAGTGGATGGAGAGACCCAGTACTTC	CASSQVDGETQYF
TRBV5-1	TRBD1	-	TRBJ2-1	TGCGCCAGCAGGGCGACCGGGACAGGGGACGGTGAGCAGTTCTTC	CASRATGTGDGEQFF
TRBV11-3	-	-	TRBJ1-1	TGTGCCAGCAGCCCGGATATGGGCACTGAAGCTTTCTTT	CASSPDMGTEAFF
TRBV4-1	-	-	TRBJ2-7	TGCGCCAGCAGCCACGTACGAGGGATTGGCGAGCAGTACTTC	CASSHVRGIGEQYF
TRBV27	-	-	TRBJ2-7	TGTGCCAGCAGTTTACAGGCAGGGTACGAGCAGTACTTC	CASSLQAGYEQYF
TRBV6-5	-	few	TRBJ1-2	TGTGCCAGTACGGGAACAGTTGGTGGCTACACCTTC	CASTGTVGGYTF
TRBV6-4	TRBD2	-	TRBJ2-3	TGTGCCAGCAGTCCGACTAGCGGGGGGGCAGATACGCAGTATTTT	CASSPTSGGADTQYF
TRBV19	-	-	TRBJ1-1	TGTGCCAGTAGTCCCCTTTTTCAGGGTAGGACTGAAGCTTTCTTT	CASSPLFQGRTEAFF
TRBV5-4	-	-	TRBJ2-4	TGTGCCAGCAGCTTGGAGATGTCGGGACTGGCCAAAAACATTCAGTACTTC	CASSLEMSGLAKNIQYF
TRBV29-1	-	-	TRBJ1-2	TGCAGCGTTCCGAAGACAGGCAACTATGGCTACACCTTC	CSVPKTGNYGYTF
TRBV29-1	TRBD1	once	TRBJ2-7	TGCAGCGTTGGGGACAGGGTCACCTACGAGCAGTACTTC	CSVGDRVTYEQYF
TRBV7-2	TRBD1	-	TRBJ1-4	TGTGCCAGCAGCCCCGGACAGGGCGAAACTGAAAAACTGTTTTTT	CASSPGQGETEKLFF
TRBV28	TRBD1	-	TRBJ1-5	TGTGCCAGCAGTCTACAAAAGACAGGGGGTGTTCAGCCCCAGCATTTT	CASSLQKTGGVQPQHF
TRBV3-1/TRBV3-2	TRBD2	-	TRBJ2-1	TGTGCCAGCAGCAGCCTTGGGGGCGGGGGGATTTCCTACAATGAGCAGTTCTTC	CASSSLGGGGISYNEQFF
TRBV29-1	-	-	TRBJ2-7	TGCAGCGTTCAGCCGTGCTACGAGCAGTACTTC	CSVQPCYEQYF
TRBV21-1	-	-	TRBJ2-7	TGTGCCAGCAGCCCCGGGACTAGCGGGGCAAACTCCTACGAGCAGTACTTC	CASSPGTSGANSYEQYF
TRBV6-4	TRBD1	few	TRBJ2-3	TGTGCCAGCAGTGAAGGGGGCGGTGGAACAGATACGCAGTATTTT	CASSEGGGGTDTQYF
TRBV5-5	TRBD1	once	TRBJ2-1	TGTGCCAGCAGCTACTACTCGGGACAGGGCGCGCAGGGGAATGAGCAGTTCTTC	CASSYYSGQGAQGNEQFF
TRBV15	-	-	TRBJ2-7	TGTGCCACCAGCAGACCGGGTCCCACCTACGAGCAGTACTTC	CATSRPGPTYEQYF
TRBV7-9	-	few	TRBJ2-5	TGTGCCAGCAGCCTCGTTGGGACCCAGTACTTC	CASSLVGTQYF
TRBV5-6	TRBD2	-	TRBJ2-3	TGTGCCAGCAGCTGGGGGGGTTCCACAGATACGCAGTATTTT	CASSWGGSTDTQYF
TRBV5-1	-	-	TRBJ2-2	TGCGCCAGCAGCTCCACAGGGCGTGGGGAGCTGTTTTTT	CASSSTGRGELFF
TRBV27	TRBD2	-	TRBJ2-7	TGTGCCAGCAGTTTCGGACTAGCGGGCTACGAGCAGTACTTC	CASSFGLAGYEQYF
TRBV30	-	-	TRBJ2-7	TGTGCCTGGAGTCCGAATTTTTCGGGCGAGCAGTACTTC	CAWSPNFSGEQYF
TRBV2	-	-	TRBJ1-5	TGTGCCAGCAGTCTCAGGGAGATCACCAATCAGCCCCAGCATTTT	CASSLREITNQPQHF
TRBV7-3	-	once	TRBJ2-3	TGTGCCAGCAGCTTGGAGCCCACAGATACGCAGTATTTT	CASSLEPTDTQYF
TRBV10-1	-	-	TRBJ1-1	TGCGCCAGCAGTGATAAACAGGCAACGGGGAACACTGAAGCTTTCTTT	CASSDKQATGNTEAFF
TRBV5-8	-	medium-sized	TRBJ2-7	TGTGCCAGCAGCTGGTTCCGCTACGAGCAGTACTTC	CASSWFRYEQYF
TRBV19	-	-	TRBJ1-6	TGTGCCAGTCGAGGGGCGCACAATAATTCACCCCTCCACTTT	CASRGAHNNSPLHF
TRBV12-3/TRBV12-4	-	-	TRBJ2-5	TGTGCCACGACAAGGGGGATCCAAGAGACCCAGTACTTC	CATTRGIQETQYF
TRBV30	TRBD1	-	TRBJ1-6	TGTGCCTGGGGGGACGGGACAGGGGGGCCCCTCCACTTT	CAWGDGTGGPLHF
TRBV6-5	TRBD1	-	TRBJ1-2	TGTGCCAGCAGTTACCAGGGACAGGGTGGCTATGGCTACACCTTC	CASSYQGQGGYGYTF
TRBV7-6	TRBD2	-	TRBJ2-1	TGTGCCAGCAGCTTAGCTGTAACTAGCGGGGGCCGGAGGAATGAGCAGTTCTTC	CASSLAVTSGGRRNEQFF
TRBV7-9	-	-	TRBJ2-1	TGTGCCAGCAGCCACCGACAACGTGTGGGATACAATGAGCAGTTCTTC	CASSHRQRVGYNEQFF
TRBV6-2/TRBV6-3	TRBD2	-	TRBJ2-2	TGTGCCAGCAGTTACGCTTTGTGGGGGGGATATATTGCCGGGGAGCTGTTTTTT	CASSYALWGGYIAGELFF
TRBV5-1	TRBD1	-	TRBJ1-5	TGCGCCAGCAGCGAGACAGGGGTCGGCCAGCCCCAGCATTTT	CASSETGVGQPQHF
TRBV5-1	TRBD1	-	TRBJ2-1	TGCGCCAGCAGCAGACAGGGTGACAATGAGCAGTTCTTC	CASSRQGDNEQFF
TRBV2	TRBD2	few	TRBJ2-5	TGTGCCAGCAGTGCCGGGGGACTAGCGCCTAAAGAGACCCAGTACTTC	CASSAGGLAPKETQYF